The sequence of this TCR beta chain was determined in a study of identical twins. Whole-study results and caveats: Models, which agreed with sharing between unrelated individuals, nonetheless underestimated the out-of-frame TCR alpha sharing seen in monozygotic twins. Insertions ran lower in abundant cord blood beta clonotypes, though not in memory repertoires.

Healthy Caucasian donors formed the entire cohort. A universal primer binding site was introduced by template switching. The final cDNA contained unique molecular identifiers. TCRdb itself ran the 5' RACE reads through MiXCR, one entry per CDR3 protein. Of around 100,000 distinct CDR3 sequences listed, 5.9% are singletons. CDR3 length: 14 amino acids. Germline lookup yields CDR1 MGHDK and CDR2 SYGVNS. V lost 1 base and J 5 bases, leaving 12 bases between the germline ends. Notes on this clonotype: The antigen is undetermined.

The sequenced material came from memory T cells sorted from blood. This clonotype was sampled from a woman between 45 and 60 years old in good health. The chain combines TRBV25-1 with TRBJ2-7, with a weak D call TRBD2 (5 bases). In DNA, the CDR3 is TGTGCCAGCAGTGAATCGAGAGGGTTCGACGAGCAGTACTTC. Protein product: CASSESRGFDEQYF.